This T cell receptor (beta chain) was sequenced in a study of Graves' ophthalmopathy and Graves' hyperthyroidism. This CDR3 spans 16 amino acids. V dropped 7 bases and J dropped 0; count of bases not matched to a gene: 5. Germline V CDR1 and CDR2: MGHDK, SYGVNS. RNA transcripts provided the template for amplifying TCR beta CDR3 regions. HTBI primers primed a first-round RT-PCR, and a second-round multiplex PCR followed. MiXCR, run by TCRdb on the multiplex PCR reads, gives a single entry per CDR3 protein. Seen here are about 740,000 distinct CDR3 sequences, approximately 40% observed once, and the top ten hold approximately 43%.

The chain links TRBV25-1 to TRBJ2-2, with 10 positions matching TRBD2. Source material: peripheral blood. The sequence derives from an adult man with Graves' ophthalmopathy. Here the CDR3 DNA reads TGTGCCAGCACACTAGCGGGGTTCGCGAACACCGGGGAGCTGTTTTTT. Its protein product is CASTLAGFANTGELFF.